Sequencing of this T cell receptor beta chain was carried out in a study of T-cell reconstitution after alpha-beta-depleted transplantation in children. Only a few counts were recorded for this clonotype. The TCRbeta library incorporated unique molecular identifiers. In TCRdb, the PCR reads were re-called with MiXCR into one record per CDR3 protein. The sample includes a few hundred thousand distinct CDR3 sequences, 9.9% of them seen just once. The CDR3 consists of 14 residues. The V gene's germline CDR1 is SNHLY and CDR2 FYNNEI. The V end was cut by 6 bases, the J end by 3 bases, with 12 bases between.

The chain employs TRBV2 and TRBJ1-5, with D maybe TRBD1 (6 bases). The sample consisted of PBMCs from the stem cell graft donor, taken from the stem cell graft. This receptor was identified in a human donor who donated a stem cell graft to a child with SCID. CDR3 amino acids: CASSGQYLNQPQHF. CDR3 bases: TGTGCCAGCAGCGGACAGTACCTCAATCAGCCCCAGCATTTT.